One and the same sample provided the 12 T cell receptor beta chains below, sequenced in a study of T cells in Graves' hyperthyroidism and ophthalmopathy. Amplified regions were TCR beta CDR3 sequences from RNA transcripts. Primed by the HTBI set, a first-round RT-PCR was run on the TCR CDR3. TCRdb independently ran MiXCR on the multiplex PCR reads; one entry per CDR3 protein. Here the sample spans some 350,000 distinct CDR3 sequences, about 13% being singletons. Material for sequencing was blood. These receptors were obtained from a woman aged 35 to 49 with Graves' ophthalmopathy.

This clonotype was recorded many times. CDR3 sequence: CASSLYSLGNQPQHF. The DNA of the CDR3 is TGTGCCAGCAGTTTATACTCCTTGGGTAATCAGCCCCAGCATTTT. The chain couples TRBV27 to TRBJ1-5; D unclear. Germline CDR1 is MNHEY and CDR2 is SMNVEV (reference sequence). V was pared by 1 base and J by 4 bases, with 11 bases between. The CDR3 is 15 amino acids.

This clonotype was counted ten times or more. V and J are TRBV12-3 or TRBV12-4 and TRBJ2-6; 8 bases line up with TRBD1. V gave up 2 bases and J gave up 3 bases; unmatched junction bases: 9. This CDR3 is built from 18 residues. DNA for the CDR3: TGTGCCAGCAGTTTACAATTCCAGGGGGCGAGTGGGGCCAACGTCCTGACTTTC. This codes for CASSLQFQGASGANVLTF.

Comment on this clonotype: A much larger clone is a single base away; this may be a read error. The V gene is TRBV28, the J gene TRBJ1-1; D possibly corresponds to TRBD1 (5 bases). CDR3 length: 15 residues. CDR1 and CDR2 from the germline V gene are MDHEN and SYDVKM. This CDR3 is CARSFPAGGDTEAFF. The CDR3 coding sequence is TGTGCCAGAAGTTTCCCGGCGGGGGGGGACACTGAAGCTTTCTTT.

At least ten counts were recorded for this clonotype. This chain joins TRBV6-1 and TRBJ2-5, with TRBD1 identical over 8 bases. This CDR3 contains 13 residues. The V segment lost 6 bases and the J segment 4 bases; nucleotides outside the gene matches: 4. Germline assignment: CDR1 MNHNS and CDR2 SASEGT. CDR3 amino acids: CASRDRVAETQYF. The CDR3 bases are TGTGCCAGCAGGGACAGGGTAGCAGAGACCCAGTACTTC.

This clonotype was picked up many times. The chain carries TRBV2 and TRBJ2-1; 10 bases fit TRBD2. V trimming: 4 bases; J trimming: 3 bases; junction bases outside the gene matches: 3. This CDR3 has 15 residues. Germline V CDR1 and CDR2: SNHLY, FYNNEI. CDR3 protein: CASSGRTSGYNEQFF. The CDR3 DNA sequence: TGTGCCAGCAGTGGTAGGACTAGCGGCTACAATGAGCAGTTCTTC. Full variable domain (remainder filled in from reference TRBV2 and TRBJ2-1): EPEVTQTPSHQVTQMGQEVILRCVPISNHLYFYWYRQILGQKVEFLVSFYNNEISEKSEIFDDQFSVERPDGSNFTLKIRSTKLEDSAMYFCASSGRTSGYNEQFFGPGTRLTVL.

This clonotype was seen ten or more times. CDR3 nucleotide sequence: TGCAGTGCTCCGCCGGGACATAAAAACTATGGCTACACCTTC. Its protein product is CSAPPGHKNYGYTF. The chain employs TRBV20-1 and TRBJ1-2; D is perhaps TRBD1 (6 bases). Per germline, CDR1 DFQATT and CDR2 SNEGSKA (reference sequence). The CDR3 spans 14 residues. The ends were cut back, 5 bases at V and 2 bases at J, with 15 bases in the middle.

Ten or more counts support this clonotype. V and J are TRBV19 and TRBJ2-1, with 12 bases fitting TRBD2. This CDR3 region has 15 residues. In germline, CDR1 is LNHDA, CDR2 SQIVND (reference sequence). The trim removed 8 bases at V and 4 bases at J, leaving 6 bases unmatched. The CDR3 here is CASGRTSGVYNEQFF. In DNA, the CDR3 is TGTGCCAGTGGTCGGACTAGCGGGGTTTACAATGAGCAGTTCTTC.

About this clonotype: This may stem from a read error, because a much larger clone lies one nucleotide away. The chain links TRBV9 to TRBJ2-1; no reliable D call. The CDR3 runs to 11 residues. Germline lookup yields CDR1 SGDLS and CDR2 YYNGEE. With 3 bases removed from V and 15 bases from J, the gap between germline ends came to 13 bases. The CDR3 bases are TGTGCCAGCAGCGCAGTAGAAAGGTTGTTCTTC. Translation gives CASSAVERLFF.

Ten or more counts support this clonotype. This rearrangement joins TRBV6-1 to TRBJ2-7; D perhaps matches TRBD2 (5 bases). Germline CDR1 MNHNS, CDR2 SASEGT. The ends were cut back, 3 bases at V and 9 bases at J, with 12 bases in the middle. The CDR3 covers 12 residues. CDR3 nucleotide sequence: TGTGCCAGCAGTGAGATGTCCCGGGGGCAGTACTTC. Translating gives CASSEMSRGQYF.

The V and J genes are TRBV11-2 and TRBJ2-1, with D possibly matching TRBD2 (5 bases). Germline CDR1 is SGHAT and CDR2 is FQNNGV. The CDR3 covers 17 residues. The V gene lost 4 bases and the J gene lost 4 bases, with 20 bases spanning the gap. CDR3: CASSSTLLGPFYNEQFF. The CDR3 DNA is TGTGCCAGCAGCTCCACCCTACTAGGCCCTTTTTACAATGAGCAGTTCTTC. The full variable domain, rest sourced from reference TRBV11-2 and TRBJ2-1, is EAGVAQSPRYKIIEKRQSVAFWCNPISGHATLYWYQQILGQGPKLLIQFQNNGVVDDSQLPKDRFSAERLKGVDSTLKIQPAKLEDSAVYLCASSSTLLGPFYNEQFFGPGTRLTVL.

This chain joins TRBV10-1 and TRBJ2-7, with TRBD1 matching over 9 bases. The ends lost 6 bases at V and 5 bases at J; junction bases unmatched: 8. Per the germline V gene, CDR1 is WNHNN and CDR2 is SYGVQD (reference sequence). CDR3 length equals 14 residues. The CDR3 here is CASSSGTGIHEQYF. CDR3 nucleotides: TGCGCCAGCAGCTCCGGGACAGGGATACACGAGCAGTACTTC.

This clonotype was recorded a few times. The V call is TRBV29-1, the J call TRBJ1-2; a possible D gene is TRBD1 (5 bases). The germline V gene encodes CDR1 SQVTM and CDR2 ANQGSEA. The CDR3 runs 15 residues. The germline V and J ends were trimmed by 3 bases and 1 base, with 15 bases remaining between them. The CDR3 spells CSVDGAGSGNYGYTF. The DNA for the CDR3 is TGCAGCGTTGATGGGGCAGGGTCGGGTAACTATGGCTACACCTTC. Full variable domain (rest looked up from reference TRBV29-1 and TRBJ1-2): SAVISQKPSRDICQRGTSLTIQCQVDSQVTMMFWYRQQPGQSLTLIATANQGSEATYESGFVIDKFPISRPNLTFSTLTVSNMSPEDSSIYLCSVDGAGSGNYGYTFGSGTRLTVV.